These 14 T cell receptor beta chains came from one sample sequenced in a study of blood T cells in healthy people across ages. Primed by a sample-barcoded 5' primer and a J-beta primer mix, a second PCR proceeded for about 6 to 11 cycles. TCRdb reprocessed the 5' RACE reads with MiXCR, giving one entry per CDR3 protein. The table shows some 900,000 distinct CDR3 sequences, with around 48% occurring only once. Source material: blood. The receptors shown here come from a young man in good health.

CDR3 amino acids: CASSFGGGGNNEQFF. CDR3 nucleotide sequence: TGTGCCAGCAGCTTCGGGGGAGGCGGCAACAATGAGCAGTTCTTC. V usage is TRBV11-2 and J usage is TRBJ2-1, with TRBD2 as a possible D gene (6 bases). The CDR3 runs 15 residues. CDR1 is SGHAT, CDR2 FQNNGV, per germline. Trimming left V 3 bases short and J 5 bases short, with 14 bases between.

There are a few counts of this clonotype. This chain uses TRBV7-2 with TRBJ2-2; 7 bases match TRBD1. The V gene's germline CDR1 is SGHTA and CDR2 FQGNSA. CDR3 length equals 15 residues. V lost 6 bases and J lost 5; bases outside the gene matches: 9. CDR3 in amino acids: CASSQGDLRTGELFF. The CDR3 bases are TGTGCCAGCAGTCAGGGGGACCTCCGGACCGGGGAGCTGTTTTTT.

J is TRBJ1-6 and V is TRBV5-1; 10 bases fit TRBD1. This CDR3 has 16 residues. Trimming took 0 bases from V and 6 from J; bases not matched to a gene: 3. CDR1 and CDR2 from the germline V gene are SGHRS and YFSETQ. CDR3 sequence reads: CASSLVTGGGNSPLHF. The CDR3 coding sequence is TGCGCCAGCAGCTTGGTGACAGGGGGCGGTAATTCACCCCTCCACTTT. The variable domain in full, with the rest retrieved from reference TRBV5-1 and TRBJ1-6, is KAGVTQTPRYLIKTRGQQVTLSCSPISGHRSVSWYQQTPGQGLQFLFEYFSETQRNKGNFPGRFSGRQFSNSRSEMNVSTLELGDSALYLCASSLVTGGGNSPLHFGNGTRLTVT.

The V gene is TRBV11-3, the J gene TRBJ2-7; 10 nucleotides align to TRBD1. Unmatched junction bases numbered 10, after V lost 1 base and J lost 7 bases. This CDR3 comprises 16 residues. Per germline, CDR1 SGHNT and CDR2 YENEEA. In DNA form, the CDR3 reads TGTGCCAGCAGCTTAGGTGGGACAGGGGCAAACAATGAGCAGTACTTC. Encoded protein: CASSLGGTGANNEQYF.

V and J are TRBV6-1 and TRBJ2-3, with 8 bases matching TRBD1. V gave up 5 bases and J gave up 6 bases; unmatched junction bases: 7. The CDR3 is 14 amino acids. Germline CDR1 is MNHNS and CDR2 is SASEGT. The CDR3 reads CASSRQGRFDTQYF. The CDR3 DNA reads as TGTGCCAGCAGTCGACAGGGGCGGTTCGATACGCAGTATTTT.

CDR3 sequence: CASSVTVATNEKLFF. As DNA, the CDR3 is TGTGCCAGCAGCGTGACTGTTGCAACTAATGAAAAACTGTTTTTT. V is TRBV9 and J is TRBJ1-4; D not certain. Germline lookup yields CDR1 SGDLS and CDR2 YYNGEE. The CDR3 has 15 amino acids. Trimming took 2 bases from V and 0 from J, leaving 8 bases between them.

V and J are TRBV2 and TRBJ1-4, with 7 bases lining up with TRBD1. This CDR3 has 15 residues. V trimming: 4 bases; J trimming: 8 bases; junction bases outside the gene matches: 10. Per germline, CDR1 SNHLY and CDR2 FYNNEI. The CDR3 loop reads CASSVDRVQGEKLFF. The CDR3 DNA reads as TGTGCCAGCAGTGTCGACAGGGTGCAGGGGGAAAAACTGTTTTTT.

This rearrangement joins TRBV7-8 to TRBJ2-3; D might be TRBD1 or TRBD2, each matching 6 bases. The CDR3 has 14 residues. Germline V gene data show CDR1 as SGHVS and CDR2 as FQNEAQ. The ends were cut back, 5 bases at V and 5 bases at J, with 14 bases in the middle. CDR3 DNA sequence: TGTGCCAGCAGCACCCGGGGGCGCCGAGATACGCAGTATTTT. This codes for CASSTRGRRDTQYF. The complete variable domain, with remaining parts taken from reference TRBV7-8 and TRBJ2-3, reads GAGVSQSPRYKVAKRGQDVALRCDPISGHVSLFWYQQALGQGPEFLTYFQNEAQLDKSGLPSDRFFAERPEGSVSTLKIQRTQQEDSAVYLCASSTRGRRDTQYFGPGTRLTVL.

The chain recombines TRBV28 with TRBJ1-5, with 8 bases that match TRBD1. The CDR3 totals 14 residues. J gave up 7 bases and V 6 bases, and 8 bases lay outside the gene matches. Germline V gene lookup returns CDR1 MDHEN and CDR2 SYDVKM. CDR3 sequence reads: CASRTTGGGQPQHF. DNA for the CDR3: TGTGCCAGCAGAACTACAGGGGGTGGACAGCCCCAGCATTTT.

In its sample, this clonotype was seen once. J is TRBJ2-7 and V is TRBV7-2; 7 nucleotides match TRBD1. Trimming at V came to 2 bases and at J to 3 bases, leaving 13 bases not matched to a gene. The CDR3 contains 17 residues. Germline CDR1 reads SGHTA; CDR2 reads FQGNSA. The CDR3 nucleotides read TGTGCCAGCAGCTTACAGGGCGGTGGACAGGACTTCTACGAGCAGTACTTC. This translates into CASSLQGGGQDFYEQYF.

The rearrangement joins TRBV19 to TRBJ2-5, with TRBD2 matching 12 bases. This CDR3 comprises 15 residues. CDR1 is LNHDA, CDR2 SQIVND, per germline (reference sequence). The V segment lost 7 bases and the J segment 11 bases; nucleotides outside the gene matches: 14. The CDR3 sequence: CASKPLAGGLNEQYF. DNA of the CDR3: TGTGCCAGTAAGCCCCTAGCGGGGGGGCTCAATGAGCAGTACTTC.

This chain uses TRBV27 with TRBJ2-1; D gene unclear. The CDR3 consists of 14 residues. The V gene lost 0 bases and the J gene lost 4 bases, with 7 bases spanning the gap. From germline, CDR1 is MNHEY and CDR2 SMNVEV (reference sequence). The CDR3: CASSLSSAYNEQFF. The DNA of the CDR3 is TGTGCCAGCAGTTTATCATCGGCGTACAATGAGCAGTTCTTC.

J is TRBJ2-3 and V is TRBV4-3; no clear D. The CDR3 consists of 16 residues. Looked up from germline, CDR1 is LGHNA and CDR2 is YSLEER. The V and J ends lost 3 bases and 2 bases respectively, with 15 bases between them. CDR3 coding DNA: TGCGCCAGCAGCCATGGGGTCCATTCGATCACAGATACGCAGTATTTT. The encoded protein is CASSHGVHSITDTQYF.

The chain joins TRBV3-1 to TRBJ2-1, with D possibly TRBD2 on 6 matching bases. Deletions cut 4 bases from V and 6 bases from J, with 19 bases between. The germline CDR1 and CDR2 sequences are LGHDT and YNNKEL (reference sequence). The CDR3 covers 16 residues. CDR3 sequence (DNA): TGTGCCAGCAGCCCATATTGGGGCGGGGTCGTCAATGAGCAGTTCTTC. It specifies CASSPYWGGVVNEQFF.